This TCR beta chain was captured in a study of blood T cell repertoires in COVID-19. The protocol was immunoSEQ multiplex PCR, while the TCRdb copy is restricted to in-frame clones and leaves out a portion. In the table there are 200,000 to 250,000 clones, 80% of which are singletons. The V segment lost 4 bases and the J segment 4 bases; nucleotides outside the gene matches: 9. The length of the CDR3 is 15 residues. Germline V gene data show CDR1 as SQVTM and CDR2 as ANQGSEA. The rearrangement joins TRBV29-1 to TRBJ2-3, with 9 bases identical to TRBD2. The receptor was derived from a human donor in a cohort sampled during active COVID-19. Material: peripheral blood. The CDR3 is CSVGAGLALADTQYF. In DNA, the CDR3 is TGCAGCGTTGGGGCGGGACTAGCTCTGGCAGATACGCAGTATTTT.